These 32 T cell receptor beta chains originate from one sample sequenced in a study of siplizumab effects on memory and regulatory T cells. The table came from immunoSEQ multiplex PCR; TCRdb's copy has only in-frame clones and leaves some out. Of 110,000 or so clones in the sample, 93% are singletons; the top ten hold roughly 0.16%. Sequencing was done on a sample of non-Treg CD4+ T cells sorted from blood. The receptors were sampled from a human donor in good health.

This chain uses TRBV9 with TRBJ2-3; the match to TRBD2 covers 12 bases. V was clipped by 2 bases and J by 3 bases; unmatched bases: 4. CDR3 length: 16 amino acids. Germline loops: CDR1 SGDLS, CDR2 YYNGEE. The CDR3 nucleotides read TGTGCCAGCAGCGTCCGACTAGCGGGGGCAACAGATACGCAGTATTTT. As protein: CASSVRLAGATDTQYF.

This chain joins TRBV6-1 and TRBJ2-5, with 9 nucleotides matching TRBD2. Germline V CDR1 and CDR2: MNHNS, SASEGT. The CDR3 is made up of 15 amino acids. The V segment lost 4 bases and the J segment 5 bases; nucleotides outside the gene matches: 8. Here the CDR3 DNA reads TGTGCCAGCAGTGTTATTGCGGGGGGGCTGGAGACCCAGTACTTC. It encodes CASSVIAGGLETQYF.

The J gene is TRBJ2-7, the V gene TRBV5-6; 12 bases agree with TRBD2. There are 14 residues in the CDR3. J gave up 4 bases and V 4 bases, and 3 bases lay outside the gene matches. Germline lookup yields CDR1 SGHDT and CDR2 YYEEEE. The CDR3 loop reads CASSATSGGYEQYF. DNA for the CDR3: TGTGCCAGCAGCGCGACTAGCGGGGGTTACGAGCAGTACTTC.

The rearrangement uses TRBV28 and TRBJ1-3, with a tentative D call TRBD1 (6 bases). The V end lost 7 bases, the J end lost 6 bases, and 10 bases lay between the germline ends. CDR3 length: 12 amino acids. Germline lookup yields CDR1 MDHEN and CDR2 SYDVKM. The CDR3 here is CASIGGKNTIYF. The CDR3 DNA is TGTGCCAGCATTGGGGGCAAAAACACCATATATTTT.

The chain is built from TRBV6-1 and TRBJ1-4; 8 bases line up with TRBD1. J lost 7 bases, V lost 4 bases, and 2 bases had no gene match. In germline, CDR1 is MNHNS, CDR2 SASEGT. The CDR3 runs to 13 residues. CDR3 loop: CASSGQGPEKLFF. In DNA, the CDR3 is TGTGCCAGCAGTGGACAGGGGCCTGAAAAACTGTTTTTT.

The V call is TRBV4-3, the J call TRBJ2-5; TRBD2 agrees at 10 bases. The junction had 11 bases not matched to a gene; V was cut back by 2 bases and J by 5 bases. CDR1 and CDR2 (germline): LGHNA, YSLEER. This CDR3 spans 17 amino acids. DNA of the CDR3: TGCGCCAGCAGCCAAAAAATCTCCGGGACTAGCGTCGAGACCCAGTACTTC. Its translation is CASSQKISGTSVETQYF.

The chain joins TRBV6-1 to TRBJ1-1; unclear D gene. CDR3 length: 16 residues. From germline, CDR1 is MNHNS and CDR2 SASEGT. Trimming removed 1 base at V and 5 bases at J, with 17 bases between. The CDR3 DNA is TGTGCCAGCAGTGAAGTATTGGGAGCCACGGGAACTGAAGCTTTCTTT. As protein: CASSEVLGATGTEAFF.

In nucleotides, the CDR3 is TGTGCCAGCAGTCTAGATGGCAATCAGCCCCAGCATTTT. Translation gives CASSLDGNQPQHF. The chain has TRBV6-6 and TRBJ1-5, with D hard to call. This CDR3 contains 13 residues. The germline V gene has CDR1 MNHNY and CDR2 SVGAGI (reference sequence). Trimming left V 5 bases short and J 2 bases short, with 7 bases between.

The sample holds one count of this clone. The genes are TRBV2 and TRBJ1-2, with TRBD1 as a possible D gene (6 bases). V gave up 4 bases and J gave up 4 bases, with 16 bases separating them. Germline loops: CDR1 SNHLY, CDR2 FYNNEI. This CDR3 comprises 15 residues. In DNA form, the CDR3 reads TGTGCCAGCAGTGGGTTGGGGGGCGCAGGCTATGGCTACACCTTC. Its protein product is CASSGLGGAGYGYTF.

The rearrangement joins TRBV7-9 to TRBJ1-1; D might be TRBD1 (5 bases). This CDR3 comprises 14 residues. Germline CDR1 SEHNR, CDR2 FQNEAQ (reference sequence). The germline V and J ends were trimmed by 4 bases and 4 bases, with 13 bases remaining between them. The CDR3 sequence: CASSYSPGGTEAFF. In nucleotides, the CDR3 is TGTGCCAGCAGCTACTCCCCGGGGGGCACTGAAGCTTTCTTT.

The J gene is TRBJ1-5, the V gene TRBV27; D is ambiguous. In germline, CDR1 is MNHEY, CDR2 SMNVEV (reference sequence). CDR3 length equals 16 residues. V was clipped by 0 bases and J by 1 base, with 10 bases between them. The DNA of the CDR3 is TGTGCCAGCAGTTTATCAGGGTTTGGGAGCAATCAGCCCCAGCATTTT. Its translation is CASSLSGFGSNQPQHF.

The chain has TRBV4-1 and TRBJ2-3, with D perhaps given as TRBD1 or TRBD2 (7 bases each). Trimming shortened V by 3 bases and J by 2 bases, and 12 bases separated the two germline ends. CDR1 is MGHRA and CDR2 is YSYEKL in the germline V gene. The CDR3 runs 15 residues. The CDR3 here is CASSQGGTVTDTQYF. CDR3 in DNA: TGCGCCAGCAGCCAGGGGGGGACAGTCACAGATACGCAGTATTTT.

This sequence joins TRBV6-5 and TRBJ2-7; a possible D gene is TRBD2 (6 bases). Germline V lookup: CDR1 MNHEY, CDR2 SVGAGI. This CDR3 has 15 amino acids. Trimming shortened V by 6 bases and J by 6 bases, and 21 bases separated the two germline ends. CDR3 sequence (DNA): TGTGCCAGCAGCTACGGTGGAGGGGCCGCAGGCGAGCAGTACTTC. Translation: CASSYGGGAAGEQYF.

V and J are TRBV9 and TRBJ2-7; maybe TRBD1 (6 bases). The CDR3 totals 15 residues. Germline V gene sequence: CDR1 SGDLS, CDR2 YYNGEE. V gave up 1 base and J gave up 1 base, with 12 bases separating them. This CDR3 is CASSVSTGTSYEQYF. CDR3 bases: TGTGCCAGCAGCGTATCGACAGGAACTTCCTACGAGCAGTACTTC.

This sequence joins TRBV5-1 and TRBJ2-7; a weak D match, TRBD2 (7 bases). The CDR3 spans 17 residues. Trimming stripped 3 bases from V and 0 bases from J, with 19 bases between. Germline loops: CDR1 SGHRS, CDR2 YFSETQ. The CDR3 region is CASSWSLGGGYSYEQYF. In DNA form, the CDR3 reads TGCGCCAGCAGCTGGAGCCTCGGCGGGGGCTACTCCTACGAGCAGTACTTC. The variable domain in full, with the rest retrieved from reference TRBV5-1 and TRBJ2-7, is KAGVTQTPRYLIKTRGQQVTLSCSPISGHRSVSWYQQTPGQGLQFLFEYFSETQRNKGNFPGRFSGRQFSNSRSEMNVSTLELGDSALYLCASSWSLGGGYSYEQYFGPGTRLTVT.

This clone showed up just once. The chain recombines TRBV7-9 with TRBJ1-2; the match to TRBD1 covers 7 bases. Germline loops: CDR1 SEHNR, CDR2 FQNEAQ (reference sequence). This CDR3 has 13 residues. J was trimmed by 6 bases and V by 4 bases; bases with no gene match: 5. For the CDR3, the DNA is TGTGCCAGCAGCTCGACAGGGATCCATGGCTACACCTTC. It yields the protein CASSSTGIHGYTF.

The V call is TRBV28, the J call TRBJ2-7; 9 bases fit TRBD1. Trimming removed 2 bases from V and 2 bases from J; junction bases left unmatched: 4. This CDR3 has 15 amino acids. Germline V gene data show CDR1 as MDHEN and CDR2 as SYDVKM. The CDR3 loop reads CASSLTGQGAYEQYF. Written as DNA, the CDR3 is TGTGCCAGCAGTTTAACGGGACAGGGTGCCTACGAGCAGTACTTC.

The rearrangement joins TRBV11-2 to TRBJ1-1; D not resolved. Looked up from germline, CDR1 is SGHAT and CDR2 is FQNNGV. This CDR3 has 13 residues. Trimming removed 5 bases at V and 8 bases at J, with 15 bases between. The CDR3 DNA reads TGTGCCAGCAGCGCACAGCCCGGGCGAGAAGCTTTCTTT. It codes for CASSAQPGREAFF.

The chain uses TRBV4-2 and TRBJ1-2, with 8 bases aligning to TRBD1. CDR1 is LGHNA and CDR2 is YNFKEQ in the germline V gene. The CDR3 is 17 amino acids. V was clipped by 4 bases and J by 6 bases; unmatched bases: 16. The CDR3 loop is CASSRTGQGRLGHGYTF. Written as DNA, the CDR3 is TGTGCCAGCAGCCGGACCGGACAGGGCCGATTGGGGCATGGCTACACCTTC.

The CDR3 sequence: CASRRTGGDYGYTF. CDR3 nucleotides: TGTGCCAGCAGGCGGACAGGGGGGGACTATGGCTACACCTTC. This chain links TRBV6-1 with TRBJ1-2, with TRBD1 matching over 10 bases. V was pared by 6 bases and J by 3 bases, with 4 bases of the junction left unmatched. Per the germline V gene, CDR1 is MNHNS and CDR2 is SASEGT. This CDR3 contains 14 residues.

The chain is built from TRBV6-6 and TRBJ1-5; TRBD1 matches at 7 bases. With 6 bases clipped from V and 7 bases from J, the junction kept 6 bases outside the gene matches. Germline V gives CDR1 MNHNY, CDR2 SVGAGI (reference sequence). This CDR3 spans 13 amino acids. DNA for the CDR3: TGTGCCAGCAGCCTAGGGGGCGACCAGCCCCAGCATTTT. Its translation: CASSLGGDQPQHF.

V is TRBV29-1 and J is TRBJ2-5; 13 nucleotides agree with TRBD2. The V gene's germline CDR1 is SQVTM and CDR2 ANQGSEA. CDR3 size: 15 residues. J was trimmed by 5 bases and V by 4 bases; bases with no gene match: 7. CDR3 amino acids: CSVGLAGGGQETQYF. Written as DNA, the CDR3 is TGCAGCGTTGGACTAGCGGGGGGAGGGCAGGAGACCCAGTACTTC. Full variable domain (missing parts from reference TRBV29-1 and TRBJ2-5): SAVISQKPSRDICQRGTSLTIQCQVDSQVTMMFWYRQQPGQSLTLIATANQGSEATYESGFVIDKFPISRPNLTFSTLTVSNMSPEDSSIYLCSVGLAGGGQETQYFGPGTRLLVL.

The chain links TRBV7-6 to TRBJ2-5; tentatively, D is TRBD2 (5 bases). Trimming stripped 5 bases from V and 5 bases from J, with 15 bases between. Germline assignment: CDR1 SGHVS and CDR2 FNYEAQ. The CDR3 is 14 amino acids. This chain's CDR3 is CASSPSTSSETQYF. The CDR3 nucleotides are TGTGCCAGCAGCCCTAGTACTAGTTCTGAGACCCAGTACTTC.

The chain links TRBV19 to TRBJ1-2; TRBD1 agrees at 7 bases. There are 15 residues in the CDR3. Trimming at V came to 6 bases and at J to 0 bases, leaving 7 bases not matched to a gene. CDR1 is LNHDA and CDR2 is SQIVND in the germline V gene (reference sequence). The CDR3 DNA reads as TGTGCCAGTAGCCCAAGACAGGGAACTAACTATGGCTACACCTTC. It is translated as CASSPRQGTNYGYTF.

This clone showed up just a few times. Other nucleotide sequences in the sample specify the same CDR3. This chain joins TRBV4-1 and TRBJ1-5; the D gene is possibly TRBD1 (6 bases). The CDR3 has 16 amino acids. V was pared by 0 bases and J by 1 base, with 10 bases between. Germline assignment: CDR1 MGHRA and CDR2 YSYEKL. The CDR3 nucleotides read TGCGCCAGCAGCCAAGAAGGGGGAGGGAGCAATCAGCCCCAGCATTTT. This translates into CASSQEGGGSNQPQHF.

In nucleotides, the CDR3 is TGTGCCAGCAGGGGTTCCTACGAGCAGTACTTC. Amino acid sequence: CASRGSYEQYF. The chain couples TRBV25-1 to TRBJ2-7; D is ambiguous. Trimming took 6 bases from V and 1 from J, leaving 4 bases between them. Per germline, CDR1 MGHDK and CDR2 SYGVNS. This CDR3 contains 11 residues.

The chain employs TRBV5-4 and TRBJ2-5; 11 bases line up with TRBD1. The end of the DNA fits TRBJ2-7 better, so the J call may be wrong. In germline, CDR1 is SGHNT, CDR2 YYREEE (reference sequence). CDR3 length: 15 amino acids. The chain's CDR3 is CASSPAGQGVYEQYF. In nucleotides, the CDR3 is TGTGCCAGCAGCCCGGCGGGACAGGGGGTGTACGAGCAGTACTTC.

The V and J genes are TRBV6-5 and TRBJ2-3; 11 bases agree with TRBD2. Trimming cost V 7 bases and J 4 bases; bases outside gene matches: 7. Germline lookup yields CDR1 MNHEY and CDR2 SVGAGI. This CDR3 comprises 15 residues. CDR3 region: CASNKIAGGPDTQYF. The DNA for the CDR3 is TGTGCCAGCAATAAAATAGCGGGGGGGCCAGATACGCAGTATTTT.

V usage is TRBV28 and J usage is TRBJ2-2, with 8 bases identical to TRBD1. J was trimmed by 5 bases and V by 3 bases; bases with no gene match: 5. CDR3 length: 15 amino acids. Germline values: CDR1 MDHEN, CDR2 SYDVKM. The DNA for the CDR3 is TGTGCCAGCAGTTTGGCAGGGGGCAGAACCGGGGAGCTGTTTTTT. This sequence encodes CASSLAGGRTGELFF.

The gene calls are TRBV7-9 and TRBJ2-5, with D possibly TRBD2 on 6 matching bases. Germline V gene sequence: CDR1 SEHNR, CDR2 FQNEAQ (reference sequence). Trimming stripped 7 bases from V and 3 bases from J, with 15 bases between. CDR3 length equals 14 residues. The CDR3 sequence is CASTWAVAEETQYF. The CDR3, as DNA: TGTGCCAGCACCTGGGCGGTAGCGGAAGAGACCCAGTACTTC. Looking up the rest from reference TRBV7-9 and TRBJ2-5 gives the full variable domain: DTGVSQNPRHKITKRGQNVTFRCDPISEHNRLYWYRQTLGQGPEFLTYFQNEAQLEKSRLLSDRFSAERPKGSFSTLEIQRTEQGDSAMYLCASTWAVAEETQYFGPGTRLLVL.

This chain connects TRBV6-1 to TRBJ1-6; D remains ambiguous. The CDR3 sequence is 14 residues long. Trimming took off 10 bases at V and 10 bases at J, with 20 bases between the two ends. Germline V gives CDR1 MNHNS, CDR2 SASEGT. The CDR3 loop is CATYDFQLGSPLHF. CDR3 coding DNA: TGTGCCACCTACGATTTCCAATTAGGATCACCCCTCCACTTT.

The DNA of the CDR3 is TGTGCCAGTAGTGAAACGGAGAATTCGGTTGATGGCTACACCTTC. Its protein product is CASSETENSVDGYTF. This chain joins TRBV19 and TRBJ1-2; D not certain. The CDR3 spans 15 residues. V was trimmed by 5 bases and J by 6 bases, leaving 19 bases between them. Germline CDR1 and CDR2: LNHDA and SQIVND (reference sequence).